The next 7 T cell receptor beta chains were all read from a single sample in a study of blood T cell repertoires in COVID-19. Sequencing was performed with immunoSEQ multiplex PCR; in TCRdb, only in-frame clones are kept and a portion is missing. The repertoire consists of approximately 140,000 clones, with approximately 79% occurring once and the leading ten covering roughly 3.4%. The sequenced sample consisted of peripheral blood. The receptor set was obtained from a man aged 55 to 70 with acute or convalescent COVID-19.

The rearrangement links TRBV30 to TRBJ1-1; TRBD1 matches at 8 bases. The CDR3 is 13 residues long. CDR1 and CDR2 from the germline V gene are GTSNPN and SVGIG (reference sequence). V shed 0 bases, J shed 5 bases, and the junction held 2 bases outside the gene matches. CDR3 nucleotide sequence: TGTGCCTGGAGTGTCACAGGGGGAACTGAAGCTTTCTTT. Translating it yields CAWSVTGGTEAFF.

This chain links TRBV19 with TRBJ1-5, with D tentatively TRBD1 (5 bases). The CDR3 length is 15 residues. Trimming cost V 4 bases and J 1 base, with 11 bases left between them. Germline loops: CDR1 LNHDA, CDR2 SQIVND (reference sequence). The CDR3: CASSTVRGSNQPQHF. Written as DNA, the CDR3 is TGTGCCAGTAGTACGGTTCGGGGGAGCAATCAGCCCCAGCATTTT.

This rearrangement joins TRBV6-4 to TRBJ1-1; D may be TRBD1 (6 bases). CDR1 is MRHNA and CDR2 is SNTAGT in the germline V gene. Trimming removed 6 bases at V and 3 bases at J, with 17 bases between. This CDR3 spans 15 amino acids. The CDR3 here is CASRREGGRDTEAFF. The CDR3 nucleotides read TGTGCCAGCAGGCGTGAGGGGGGGCGAGACACTGAAGCTTTCTTT.

The V and J genes are TRBV27 and TRBJ2-1; 13 bases match TRBD2. This CDR3 contains 14 residues. Germline V gene sequence: CDR1 MNHEY, CDR2 SMNVEV (reference sequence). V trimming: 10 bases; J trimming: 8 bases; junction bases outside the gene matches: 8. This CDR3 is CATKLGLAGDEQFF. CDR3 bases: TGTGCCACCAAACTCGGACTAGCGGGAGATGAGCAGTTCTTC.

The chain joins TRBV6-2 or TRBV6-3 to TRBJ2-1; 10 bases are a match to TRBD2. From germline, CDR1 is MNHEY and CDR2 SVGEGT. The V segment lost 6 bases and the J segment 9 bases; nucleotides outside the gene matches: 11. The CDR3 is 15 amino acids. The CDR3: CASSPFGTSVGEQFF. The CDR3 region has the DNA TGTGCCAGCAGCCCTTTCGGGACTAGCGTCGGTGAGCAGTTCTTC.

This rearrangement joins TRBV9 to TRBJ2-7, with D perhaps matching TRBD2 (5 bases). There are 14 residues in the CDR3. Trimming cost V 0 bases and J 4 bases, with 11 bases left between them. The V gene's germline CDR1 is SGDLS and CDR2 YYNGEE. The CDR3 here is CASSVDPRTYEQYF. DNA of the CDR3: TGTGCCAGCAGCGTAGACCCCAGGACTTACGAGCAGTACTTC.

The chain recombines TRBV7-3 with TRBJ2-6, with D possibly TRBD2 on 5 matching bases. This CDR3 spans 17 amino acids. Germline V lookup: CDR1 SGHTA, CDR2 FQGTGA. The V end was cut by 6 bases, the J end by 2 bases, with 17 bases between. The CDR3 sequence: CASSFQARGAGANVLTF. In DNA form, the CDR3 reads TGTGCCAGCAGTTTCCAAGCCCGGGGAGCTGGGGCCAACGTCCTGACTTTC.